This T cell receptor beta chain was captured in a study of CD8 T cells in Susac syndrome. TCR beta sequences were obtained from blood CD8+ and CD4+ T cells. Recently defined diagnostic criteria for definite or probable disease were fulfilled by Susac syndrome patients. The CDR3 has 11 amino acids. The ends were cut back, 2 bases at V and 11 bases at J, with 9 bases in the middle. The V gene's germline CDR1 is MGHRA and CDR2 YSYEKL. Random hexamers primed reverse transcription of about 0.45 to 1 ug RNA. TCRdb re-analysed the immunoSEQ multiplex PCR reads in MiXCR, keeping a single row per CDR3 protein. The sample shows about 240,000 distinct CDR3 sequences, almost 97% of them seen only once.

The genes are TRBV4-1 and TRBJ1-1; D is undetermined. Sequenced sample: CD4+ T cells from PBMCs. The receptor's source is a human donor with Susac syndrome. The CDR3 region is CASSQMEYAFF. CDR3 nucleotides: TGCGCCAGCAGCCAAATGGAATATGCTTTCTTT.